Only one count was recorded for the clone carrying this T cell receptor beta chain. Antigen specificity is unknown. The sample belongs to a study of T cells after yellow fever vaccination. Study-level background: With SMART-Seq v4 Ultra Low Input, the fractions containing low cell numbers were prepared. Study-level results: Only a minor proportion of clonotypes was detected across both CD4 and CD8 compartments. At under 97% for CD4 and about 88% for CD8, most primary-vaccination clones showed up again after the booster.

This CDR3 spans 12 amino acids. V lost 11 bases and J 7 bases, leaving 17 bases between the germline ends. CDR1 MDHEN and CDR2 SYDVKM come from the germline V gene. The authors made TCR cDNA by 5'RACE template switching, adding a universal primer site and UMIs. TCRdb fed the 5' RACE reads into MiXCR, producing one record per CDR3 protein. The sample contains 300,000 to 400,000 distinct CDR3 sequences, 8.7% of which appear only once. This specimen consisted of PBMCs, obtained on the day of the first yellow fever vaccination. The chain is built from TRBV28 and TRBJ2-5, with a tentative D call TRBD2 (5 bases). This clonotype was obtained from a man aged 18 to 30 who received the YFV17D yellow fever vaccine. The CDR3: CASGVGPRTQYF. Here the CDR3 DNA reads TGTGCCTCCGGGGTGGGCCCTCGGACCCAGTACTTC.